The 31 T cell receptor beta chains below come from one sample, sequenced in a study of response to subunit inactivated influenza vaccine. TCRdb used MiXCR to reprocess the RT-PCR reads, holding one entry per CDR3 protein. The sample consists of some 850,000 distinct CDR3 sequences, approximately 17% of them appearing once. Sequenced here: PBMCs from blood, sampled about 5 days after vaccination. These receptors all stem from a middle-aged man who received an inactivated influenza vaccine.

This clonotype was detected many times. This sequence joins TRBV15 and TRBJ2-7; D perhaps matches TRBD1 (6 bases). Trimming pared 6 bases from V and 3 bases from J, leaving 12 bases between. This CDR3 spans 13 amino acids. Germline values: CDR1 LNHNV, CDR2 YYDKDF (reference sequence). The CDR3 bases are TGTGCCACCAGGACAGGTGTAAACTACGAGCAGTACTTC. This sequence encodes CATRTGVNYEQYF.

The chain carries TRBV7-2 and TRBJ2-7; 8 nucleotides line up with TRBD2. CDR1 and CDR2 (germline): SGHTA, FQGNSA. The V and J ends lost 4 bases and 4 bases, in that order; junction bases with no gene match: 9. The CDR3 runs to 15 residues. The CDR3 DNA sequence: TGTGCCAGCAGCTCACCGGGAGGGGGTGGTTACGAGCAGTACTTC. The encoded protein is CASSSPGGGGYEQYF.

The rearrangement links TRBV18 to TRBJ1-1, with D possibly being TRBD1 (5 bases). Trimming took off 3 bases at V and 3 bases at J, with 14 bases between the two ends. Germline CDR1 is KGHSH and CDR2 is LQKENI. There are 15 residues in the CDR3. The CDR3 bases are TGTGCCAGCTCACCGGGGGTAGTGTTGGACACTGAAGCTTTCTTT. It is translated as CASSPGVVLDTEAFF.

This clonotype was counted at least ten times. The chain's CDR3 is CASSLLAGGSGDTQYF. The CDR3 coding sequence is TGTGCCAGCAGTCTCCTAGCGGGAGGGTCGGGAGATACGCAGTATTTT. The V call is TRBV12-3 or TRBV12-4, the J call TRBJ2-3; TRBD2 aligns across 12 bases. Losses at the gene ends were 5 bases for V and 5 bases for J; bases not matched to a gene: 8. The CDR3 is made up of 16 amino acids.

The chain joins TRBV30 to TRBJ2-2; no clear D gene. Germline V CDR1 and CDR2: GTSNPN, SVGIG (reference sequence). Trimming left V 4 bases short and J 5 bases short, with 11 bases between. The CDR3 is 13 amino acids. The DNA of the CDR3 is TGTGCCTGGACCCCCGGGTGGACCGGGGAGCTGTTTTTT. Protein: CAWTPGWTGELFF.

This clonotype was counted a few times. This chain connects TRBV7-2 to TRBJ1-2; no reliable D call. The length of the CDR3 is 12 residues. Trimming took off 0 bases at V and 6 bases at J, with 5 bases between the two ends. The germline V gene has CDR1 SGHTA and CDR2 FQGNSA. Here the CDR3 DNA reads TGTGCCAGCAGCTTAGCGGGCAATGGCTACACCTTC. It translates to CASSLAGNGYTF.

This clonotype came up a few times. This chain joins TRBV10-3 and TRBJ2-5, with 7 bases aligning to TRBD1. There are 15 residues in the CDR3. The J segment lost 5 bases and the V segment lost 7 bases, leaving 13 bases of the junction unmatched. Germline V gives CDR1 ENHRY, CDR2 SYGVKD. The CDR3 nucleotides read TGTGCCATCAAGGAGAGCCAGGGGGTCGGGGAGACCCAGTACTTC. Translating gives CAIKESQGVGETQYF.

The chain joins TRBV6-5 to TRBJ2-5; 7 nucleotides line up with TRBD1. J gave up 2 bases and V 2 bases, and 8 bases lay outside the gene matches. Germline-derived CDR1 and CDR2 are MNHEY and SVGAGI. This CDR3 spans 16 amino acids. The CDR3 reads CASSYAPGTDQETQYF. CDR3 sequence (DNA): TGTGCCAGCAGTTACGCCCCCGGGACAGATCAAGAGACCCAGTACTTC.

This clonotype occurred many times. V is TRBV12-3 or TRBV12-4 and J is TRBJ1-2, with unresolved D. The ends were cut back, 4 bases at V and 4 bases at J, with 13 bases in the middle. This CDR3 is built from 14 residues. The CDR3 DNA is TGTGCCAGCAGTTCGTCCATGGGATCCTATGGCTACACCTTC. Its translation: CASSSSMGSYGYTF.

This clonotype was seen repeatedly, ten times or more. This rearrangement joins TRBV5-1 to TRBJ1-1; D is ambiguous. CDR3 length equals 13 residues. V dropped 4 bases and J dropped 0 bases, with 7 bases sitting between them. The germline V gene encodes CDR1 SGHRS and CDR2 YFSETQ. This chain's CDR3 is CASSPELNTEAFF. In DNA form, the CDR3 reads TGCGCCAGCAGCCCTGAGCTGAACACTGAAGCTTTCTTT.

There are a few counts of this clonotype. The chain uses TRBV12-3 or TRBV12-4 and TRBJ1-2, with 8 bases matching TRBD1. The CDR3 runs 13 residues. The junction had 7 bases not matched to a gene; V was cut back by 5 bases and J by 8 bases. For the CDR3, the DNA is TGTGCCAGCAGTAAGGACAGGGCGGGAGGCTACACCTTC. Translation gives CASSKDRAGGYTF.

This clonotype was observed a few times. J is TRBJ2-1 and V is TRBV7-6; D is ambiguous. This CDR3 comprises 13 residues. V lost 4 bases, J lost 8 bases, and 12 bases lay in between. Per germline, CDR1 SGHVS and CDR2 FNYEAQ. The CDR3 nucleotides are TGTGCCAGCAGCTCCGTTGGGGTATATGAGCAGTTCTTC. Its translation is CASSSVGVYEQFF.

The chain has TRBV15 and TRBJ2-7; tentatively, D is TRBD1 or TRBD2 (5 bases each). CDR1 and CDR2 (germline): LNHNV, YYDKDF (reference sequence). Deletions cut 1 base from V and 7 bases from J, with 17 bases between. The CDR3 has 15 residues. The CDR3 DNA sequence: TGTGCCACCAGCAGAGGGGGGTCCGGGGTTGGTGAGCAGTACTTC. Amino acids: CATSRGGSGVGEQYF.

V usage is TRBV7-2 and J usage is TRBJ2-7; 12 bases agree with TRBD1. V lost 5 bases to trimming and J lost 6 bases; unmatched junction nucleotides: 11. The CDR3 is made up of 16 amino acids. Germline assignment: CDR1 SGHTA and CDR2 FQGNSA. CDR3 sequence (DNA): TGTGCCAGCAGCCCCTTACCCGGGACAGGGGGCGCCGAGCAGTACTTC. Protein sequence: CASSPLPGTGGAEQYF.

The CDR3 DNA sequence: TGTGCCAGCAGTTACTCGCCTTCGCTAGAAGCTTTCTTT. Translated, it gives CASSYSPSLEAFF. The V gene is TRBV6-5, the J gene TRBJ1-1; the D is unclear. The CDR3 length is 13 residues. V lost 0 bases and J lost 8, with 10 bases in between. Germline CDR1 reads MNHEY; CDR2 reads SVGAGI.

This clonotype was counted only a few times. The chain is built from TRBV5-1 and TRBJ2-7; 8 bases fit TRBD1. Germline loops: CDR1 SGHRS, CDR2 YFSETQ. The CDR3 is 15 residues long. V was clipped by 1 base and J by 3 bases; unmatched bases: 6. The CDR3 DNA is TGCGCCAGCAGCTTGCGGACAGGGTTATTCTACGAGCAGTACTTC. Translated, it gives CASSLRTGLFYEQYF.

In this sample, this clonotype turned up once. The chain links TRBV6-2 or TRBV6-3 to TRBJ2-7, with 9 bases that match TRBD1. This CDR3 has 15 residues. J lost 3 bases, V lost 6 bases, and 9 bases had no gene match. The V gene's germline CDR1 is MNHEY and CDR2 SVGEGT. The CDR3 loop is CASRKSGQGYYEQYF. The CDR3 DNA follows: TGTGCCAGCAGAAAATCGGGACAGGGTTACTACGAGCAGTACTTC.

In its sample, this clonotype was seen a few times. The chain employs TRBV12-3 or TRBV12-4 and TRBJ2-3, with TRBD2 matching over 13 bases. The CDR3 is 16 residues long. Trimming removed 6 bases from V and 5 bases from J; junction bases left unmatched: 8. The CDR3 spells CASSPRLAGGGDTQYF. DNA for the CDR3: TGTGCCAGCAGCCCCAGACTAGCGGGAGGAGGAGATACGCAGTATTTT.

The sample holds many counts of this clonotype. CDR3 residues: CASSPGRVETQYF. In nucleotides, the CDR3 is TGCGCCAGCAGCCCAGGAAGAGTGGAGACCCAGTACTTC. J is TRBJ2-5 and V is TRBV5-1; D gene unclear. V shed 4 bases and J shed 5 bases, with 12 bases lying between them. This CDR3 comprises 13 residues. Germline CDR1 and CDR2: SGHRS and YFSETQ. The whole variable domain, remainder taken from reference TRBV5-1 and TRBJ2-5, is KAGVTQTPRYLIKTRGQQVTLSCSPISGHRSVSWYQQTPGQGLQFLFEYFSETQRNKGNFPGRFSGRQFSNSRSEMNVSTLELGDSALYLCASSPGRVETQYFGPGTRLLVL.

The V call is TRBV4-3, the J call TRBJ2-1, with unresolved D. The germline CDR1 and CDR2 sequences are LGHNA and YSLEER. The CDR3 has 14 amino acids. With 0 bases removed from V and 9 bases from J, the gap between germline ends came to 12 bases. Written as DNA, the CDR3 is TGCGCCAGCAGCCAAGAAACGGGTTTTCGTGAGCAGTTCTTC. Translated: CASSQETGFREQFF.

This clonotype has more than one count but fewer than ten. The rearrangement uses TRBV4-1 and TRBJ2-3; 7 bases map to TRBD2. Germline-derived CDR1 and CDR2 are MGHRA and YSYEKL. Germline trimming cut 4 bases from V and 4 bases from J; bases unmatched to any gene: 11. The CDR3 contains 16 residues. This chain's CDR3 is CASSRPSPGGADTQYF. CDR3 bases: TGCGCCAGCAGCCGACCCTCCCCGGGGGGAGCAGATACGCAGTATTTT.

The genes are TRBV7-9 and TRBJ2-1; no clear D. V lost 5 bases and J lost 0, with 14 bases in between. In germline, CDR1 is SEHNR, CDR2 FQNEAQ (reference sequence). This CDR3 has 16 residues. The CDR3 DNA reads TGTGCCAGCAGCCCGACCACAGTGATCTCCTACAATGAGCAGTTCTTC. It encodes CASSPTTVISYNEQFF.

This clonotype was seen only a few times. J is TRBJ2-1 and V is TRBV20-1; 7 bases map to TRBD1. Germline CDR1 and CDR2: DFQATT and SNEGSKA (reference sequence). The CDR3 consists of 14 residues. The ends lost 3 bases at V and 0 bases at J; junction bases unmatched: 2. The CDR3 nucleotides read TGCAGTGCTAGTGGGGACAGCTCCTACAATGAGCAGTTCTTC. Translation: CSASGDSSYNEQFF.

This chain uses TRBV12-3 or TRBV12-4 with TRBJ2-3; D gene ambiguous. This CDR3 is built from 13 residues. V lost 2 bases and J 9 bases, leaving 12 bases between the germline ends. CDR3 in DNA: TGTGCCAGCAGTTTATCTCAGGCTACCACGCAGTATTTT. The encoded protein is CASSLSQATTQYF.

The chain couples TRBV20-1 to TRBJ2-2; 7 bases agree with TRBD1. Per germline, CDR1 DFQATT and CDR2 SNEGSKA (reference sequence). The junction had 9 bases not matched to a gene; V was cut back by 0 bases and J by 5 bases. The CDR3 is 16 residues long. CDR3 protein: CSARDMLGRGTGELFF. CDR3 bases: TGCAGTGCTAGAGATATGTTGGGCAGGGGGACCGGGGAGCTGTTTTTT.

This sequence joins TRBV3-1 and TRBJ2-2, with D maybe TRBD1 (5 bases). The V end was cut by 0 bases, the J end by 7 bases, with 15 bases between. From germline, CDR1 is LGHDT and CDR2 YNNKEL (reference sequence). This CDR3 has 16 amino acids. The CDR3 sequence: CASSQEGRASGGELFF. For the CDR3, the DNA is TGTGCCAGCAGCCAAGAGGGGCGTGCATCGGGCGGGGAGCTGTTTTTT. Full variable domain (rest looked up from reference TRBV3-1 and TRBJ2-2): DTAVSQTPKYLVTQMGNDKSIKCEQNLGHDTMYWYKQDSKKFLKIMFSYNNKELIINETVPNRFSPKSPDKAHLNLHINSLELGDSAVYFCASSQEGRASGGELFFGEGSRLTVL.

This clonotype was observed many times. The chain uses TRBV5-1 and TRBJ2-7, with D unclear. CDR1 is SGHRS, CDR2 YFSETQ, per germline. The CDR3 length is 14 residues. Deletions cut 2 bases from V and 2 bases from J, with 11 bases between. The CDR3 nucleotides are TGCGCCAGCAGCTTTTCTGCGGAGACCTACGAGCAGTACTTC. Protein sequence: CASSFSAETYEQYF.

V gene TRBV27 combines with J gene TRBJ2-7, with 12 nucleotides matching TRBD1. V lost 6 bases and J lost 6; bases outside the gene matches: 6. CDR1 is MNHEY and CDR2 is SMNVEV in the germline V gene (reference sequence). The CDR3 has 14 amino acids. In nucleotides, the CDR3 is TGTGCCAGCAGCACCGGGACAGGGGGCCTCGAGCAGTACTTC. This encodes CASSTGTGGLEQYF.

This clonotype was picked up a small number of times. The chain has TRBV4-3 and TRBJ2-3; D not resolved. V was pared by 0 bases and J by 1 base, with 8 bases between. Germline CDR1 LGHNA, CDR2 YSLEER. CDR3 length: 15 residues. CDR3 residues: CASSQDLPGTDTQYF. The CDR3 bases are TGCGCCAGCAGCCAAGACCTTCCTGGCACAGATACGCAGTATTTT.

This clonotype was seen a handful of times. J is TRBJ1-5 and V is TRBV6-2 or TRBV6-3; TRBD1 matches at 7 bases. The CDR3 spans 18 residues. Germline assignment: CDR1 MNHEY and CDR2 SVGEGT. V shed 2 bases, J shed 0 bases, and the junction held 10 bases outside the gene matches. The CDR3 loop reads CASSYRLRTGLSNQPQHF. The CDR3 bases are TGTGCCAGCAGTTACCGATTAAGGACAGGACTTAGCAATCAGCCCCAGCATTTT.

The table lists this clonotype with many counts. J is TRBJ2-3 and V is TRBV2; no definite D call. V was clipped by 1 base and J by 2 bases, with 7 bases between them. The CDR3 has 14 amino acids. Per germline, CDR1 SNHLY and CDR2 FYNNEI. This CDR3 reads CASSEEILTDTQYF. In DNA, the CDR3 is TGTGCCAGCAGTGAAGAGATTCTCACAGATACGCAGTATTTT.